Here is one TCR beta chain with its context. What antigen it recognizes has not been identified. Per-base quality was not reported, and no clone a single base away is much larger than it. Other DNA sequences in this sample translate to the same CDR3. Using the deep immunoSEQ assay, multiplex PCR amplified TCR CDR3 regions from genomic DNA. Extracted genomic DNA from each cell subset was distributed evenly across all wells of several immunoSEQ 96-well plates, and each plate was treated as a replicate. For sorted subsets, 200 to 250 ng genomic DNA, equal to 25,000 to 35,000 T cell genomes, was loaded into each replicate PCR. The purified libraries were quantified using a Qubit 3.0 fluorometer, sized with a Bioanalyzer 2100, and then quantified again using the KAPA Library Quantification kit. Each immunoSEQ 96-well plate was sequenced on its own single-read 150-cycle Illumina NextSeq 550 flow cell. In the authors' own workflow: The immunoSEQ output contained only junctional sequences without quality scores, so filtering could not match that applied to full-length reads. Sequences were annotated with PyIR, a Python wrapper for IgBLAST v1.9, using IMGT germline references to assign V/J genes and CDR3. Reads were filtered out if the reads had weak V/J assignments (E-value above 1e-6), no CDR3, stop codons, out-of-frame junctions, or ambiguous translated residues. A V3J clonotype was defined by an identical inferred V gene, J gene, and CDR3 amino acid sequence. Percentage overlap between repertoires was calculated by dividing the number of shared unique clonotypes by the size of the smaller repertoire. Richness of each repertoire was evaluated using RTK rarefaction, the Chao1 estimator, and Recon v2.1 estimates of unobserved clonotypes. Generation probabilities were computed with OLGA for all TCRbeta clonotypes obtained by the gDNA method from a few donors. The immuneACCESS repertoire file appears here via TCRdb, limited to in-frame rearrangements. These files lack a portion of the clones; in checked studies, under half of the deficit traces to unresolved V genes, and the cause of the others is not known. Clone size and V and J calls were adopted from that table, with D and trimming inferred from the DNA. Within this sample are under 2.5 million clones, with 85% to 95% of them counted one time only. The ten largest make up approximately 0.4% of the sample.

The donors were healthy, HIV-negative adults who had no recently reported acute infections or vaccinations. Only Caucasian adults living in Nashville, Tennessee, USA were represented among the donors. CD4+ T cells were enriched through magnetic negative selection, after which naive cells were positively selected on CD45RA and the remaining negative fraction served as the memory subset. After blood collection by leukapheresis, PBMCs were isolated using Ficoll-Histopaque density gradient centrifugation and then cryopreserved in the vapor phase of liquid nitrogen. Analytical flow cytometry was used to check the purity and quantity of every magnetically sorted T cell population. Each sorted fraction had its genomic DNA isolated and then quantified by UV absorbance on a Nanodrop 2000c. V is cut by 5 bases and J by 1 base, and the space between the germline ends is 7 bases. From the germline V gene, CDR1 is SGHTA and CDR2 is FQGNSA. The CDR3, from cysteine to phenylalanine, totals 13 residues. Only CDR3 DNA remains: 39 bases, in frame from the first base.

The sample is drawn from a study of shared clonotypes between healthy human individuals (dated by TCRdb to the early 2020s). Context from the whole study: The cohort included three men and a couple of women between 18 and 49 years of age. Per donor, three plates each were used for CD4 naive and CD4 memory, two for CD8 naive, and one for CD8 memory. To estimate repertoire size and how much clonotypes are shared between individuals, the study performed deep sequencing of blood TCR repertoires from about five healthy adults. To increase sequencing depth and limit assay-specific biases, different laboratories used diverse techniques to prepare libraries and sequence TCR repertoires. Each donor's leukapheresis produced roughly between roughly 0.94 and 9.5 billion PBMCs. Here is what the overall study found, with its caveats: The genetic and exposure-history diversity represented was limited by the small number of donors. Sampling was limited to blood, and TCR repertoires in tissue likely differ from TCR repertoires in blood. Based on pairwise subsampling, the degree of clonotype sharing among donors was expected to be affected by sequencing depth. Clonotypes shared by all four sorted-subset donors showed higher generation probabilities than non-shared clonotypes. Larger estimated clonotype richness was generally found for naive subsets than for memory subsets. Across four donors, 5% to 6% of naive CD4, approximately 3.5% of naive CD8, under 2.5% of memory CD4, and 0.4% of memory CD8 clonotypes were shared. Incomplete sequencing was indicated by rarefaction of sorted-subset datasets, despite the large sequencing depth.

Sequences were obtained from naive CD4+ T cells from PBMCs. The cell subset or site label of this sample denotes: CD45RA+ positively selected. This TCR was recovered from a man aged 18-30 years in good health. Some clones in this sample may be carry-over from other donors' samples. The chain is encoded by TRBV7-2 joined to TRBJ2-3, with no confident D gene call. The CDR3 region reads CASSPPGTDTQYF. The base sequence is TGTGCCAGCAGCCCACCTGGCACAGATACGCAGTATTTT.